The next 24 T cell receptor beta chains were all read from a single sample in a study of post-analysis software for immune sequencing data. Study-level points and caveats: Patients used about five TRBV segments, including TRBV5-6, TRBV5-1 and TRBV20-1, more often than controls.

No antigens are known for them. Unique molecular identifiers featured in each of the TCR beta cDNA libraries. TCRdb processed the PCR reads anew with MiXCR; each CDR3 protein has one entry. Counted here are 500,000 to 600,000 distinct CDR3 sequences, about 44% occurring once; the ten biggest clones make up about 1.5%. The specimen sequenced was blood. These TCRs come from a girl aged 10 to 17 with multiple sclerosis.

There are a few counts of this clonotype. In DNA, the CDR3 is TGTGCCAGCACCCGGGAGTTGGGTACGCAGTATTTT. This codes for CASTRELGTQYF. V gene TRBV6-6 combines with J gene TRBJ2-3, with D possibly TRBD2 on 6 matching bases. This CDR3 comprises 12 residues. Germline-derived CDR1 and CDR2 are MNHNY and SVGAGI (reference sequence). Trimming cost V 7 bases and J 8 bases, with 13 bases left between them.

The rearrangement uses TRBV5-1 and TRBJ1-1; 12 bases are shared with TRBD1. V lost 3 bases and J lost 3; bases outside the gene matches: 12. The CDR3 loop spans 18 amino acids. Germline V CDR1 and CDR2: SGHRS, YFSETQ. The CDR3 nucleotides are TGCGCCAGCAGCTCGGGTCCCGGGACAGGGGGCAGGTACACTGAAGCTTTCTTT. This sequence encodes CASSSGPGTGGRYTEAFF.

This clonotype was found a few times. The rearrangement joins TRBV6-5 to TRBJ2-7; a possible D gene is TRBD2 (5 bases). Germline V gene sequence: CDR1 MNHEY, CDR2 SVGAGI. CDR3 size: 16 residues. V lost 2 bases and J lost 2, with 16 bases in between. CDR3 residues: CASSYRLSSGPYEQYF. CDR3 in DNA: TGTGCCAGCAGTTACAGGCTCTCAAGCGGTCCCTACGAGCAGTACTTC.

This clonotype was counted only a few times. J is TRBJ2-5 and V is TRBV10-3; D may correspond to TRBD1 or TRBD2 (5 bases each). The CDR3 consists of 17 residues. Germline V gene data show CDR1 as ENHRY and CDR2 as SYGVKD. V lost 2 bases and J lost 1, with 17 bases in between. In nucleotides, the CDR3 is TGTGCCATCAGTGAGCTTGGGGCTAGCTCCACCCAAGAGACCCAGTACTTC. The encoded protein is CAISELGASSTQETQYF.

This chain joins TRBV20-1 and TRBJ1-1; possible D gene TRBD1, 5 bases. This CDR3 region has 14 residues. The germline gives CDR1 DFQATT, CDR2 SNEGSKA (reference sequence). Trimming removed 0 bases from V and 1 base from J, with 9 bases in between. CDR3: CSAREPGTNTEAFF. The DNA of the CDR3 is TGCAGTGCTAGAGAACCCGGGACGAACACTGAAGCTTTCTTT.

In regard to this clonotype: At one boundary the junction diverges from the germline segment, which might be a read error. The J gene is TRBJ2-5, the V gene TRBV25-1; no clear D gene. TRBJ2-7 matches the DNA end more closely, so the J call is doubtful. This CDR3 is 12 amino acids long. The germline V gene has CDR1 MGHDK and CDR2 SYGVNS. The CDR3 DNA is TGTGCCTGCAGTGATGGCAGGAACGAGCAGTACTTC. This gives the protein CACSDGRNEQYF.

The CDR3 DNA sequence: TGCGCCAGCAGCTTCCGGGGGGTCAGCTTATCCTACAATGAGCAGTTCTTC. It encodes CASSFRGVSLSYNEQFF. V is TRBV5-1 and J is TRBJ2-1; TRBD2 matches 7 bases. The junction had 9 bases not matched to a gene; V was cut back by 2 bases and J by 1 base. The CDR3 extends over 17 amino acids. Germline CDR1 reads SGHRS; CDR2 reads YFSETQ.

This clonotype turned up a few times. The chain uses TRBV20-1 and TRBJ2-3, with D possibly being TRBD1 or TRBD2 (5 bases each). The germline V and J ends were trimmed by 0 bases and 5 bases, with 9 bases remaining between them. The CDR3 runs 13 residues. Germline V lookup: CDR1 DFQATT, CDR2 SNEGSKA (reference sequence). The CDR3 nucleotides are TGCAGTGCTAGAGATGGGGGTAGAGATACGCAGTATTTT. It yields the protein CSARDGGRDTQYF.

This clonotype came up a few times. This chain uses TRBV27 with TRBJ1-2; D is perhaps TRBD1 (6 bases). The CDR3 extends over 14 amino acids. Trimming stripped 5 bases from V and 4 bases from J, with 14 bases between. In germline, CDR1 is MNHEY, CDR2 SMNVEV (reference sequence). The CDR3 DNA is TGTGCCAGCAGTATGGGGGGCTCCAGCTATGGCTACACCTTC. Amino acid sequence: CASSMGGSSYGYTF.

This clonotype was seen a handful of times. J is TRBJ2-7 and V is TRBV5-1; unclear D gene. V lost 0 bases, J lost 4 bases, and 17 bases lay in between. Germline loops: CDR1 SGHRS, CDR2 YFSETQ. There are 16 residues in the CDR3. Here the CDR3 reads CASSLAYHTASYEQYF. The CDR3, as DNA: TGCGCCAGCAGCTTGGCCTATCACACCGCCTCATACGAGCAGTACTTC.

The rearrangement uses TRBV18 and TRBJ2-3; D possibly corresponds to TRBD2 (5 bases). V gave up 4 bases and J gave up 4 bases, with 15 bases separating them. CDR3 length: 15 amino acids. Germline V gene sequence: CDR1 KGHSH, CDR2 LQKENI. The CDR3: CASSRVQLEADTQYF. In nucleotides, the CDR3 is TGTGCCAGCTCACGGGTTCAACTGGAGGCAGATACGCAGTATTTT.

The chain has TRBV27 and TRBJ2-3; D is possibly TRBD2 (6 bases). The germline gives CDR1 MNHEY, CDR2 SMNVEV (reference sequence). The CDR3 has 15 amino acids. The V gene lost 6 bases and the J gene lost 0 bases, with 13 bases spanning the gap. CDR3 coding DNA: TGTGCCAGCAGCCGGGAGCTCCTTAGCACAGATACGCAGTATTTT. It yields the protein CASSRELLSTDTQYF.

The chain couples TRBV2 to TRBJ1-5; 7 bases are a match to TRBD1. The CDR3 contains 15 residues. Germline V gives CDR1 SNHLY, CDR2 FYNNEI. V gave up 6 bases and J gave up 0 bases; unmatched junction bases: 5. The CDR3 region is CASRGTVVSNQPQHF. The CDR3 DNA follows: TGTGCCAGCAGAGGGACAGTGGTTAGCAATCAGCCCCAGCATTTT.

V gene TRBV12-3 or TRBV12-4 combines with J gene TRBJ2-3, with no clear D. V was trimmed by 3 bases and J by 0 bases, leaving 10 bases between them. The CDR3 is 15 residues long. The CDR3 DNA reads TGTGCCAGCAGTTTTGGGCAGAAGAGCACAGATACGCAGTATTTT. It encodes CASSFGQKSTDTQYF.

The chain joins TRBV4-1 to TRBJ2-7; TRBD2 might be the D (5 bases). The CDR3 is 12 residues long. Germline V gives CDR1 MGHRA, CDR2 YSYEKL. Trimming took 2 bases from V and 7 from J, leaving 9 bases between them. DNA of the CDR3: TGCGCCAGCAGCCAAAATCGGGAAGAGCAGTACTTC. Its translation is CASSQNREEQYF.

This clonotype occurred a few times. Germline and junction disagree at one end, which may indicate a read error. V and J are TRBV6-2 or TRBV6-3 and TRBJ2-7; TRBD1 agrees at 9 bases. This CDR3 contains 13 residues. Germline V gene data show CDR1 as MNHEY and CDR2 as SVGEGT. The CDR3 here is CVSSYSTGGEQYF. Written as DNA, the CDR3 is TGTGTCAGCAGTTACTCGACAGGGGGCGAGCAGTACTTC.

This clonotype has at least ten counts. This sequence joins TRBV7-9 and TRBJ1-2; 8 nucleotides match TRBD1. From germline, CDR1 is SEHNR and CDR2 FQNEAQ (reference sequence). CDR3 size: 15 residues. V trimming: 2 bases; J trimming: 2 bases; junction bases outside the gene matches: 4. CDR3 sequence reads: CASSLPGQENYGYTF. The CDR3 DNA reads TGTGCCAGCAGCTTACCGGGACAGGAGAACTATGGCTACACCTTC.

CDR3 sequence: CASSRQAEAFF. For the CDR3, the DNA is TGTGCCAGCAGTCGACAAGCTGAAGCTTTCTTT. This chain joins TRBV12-3 or TRBV12-4 and TRBJ1-1, with D unresolved. The CDR3 loop spans 11 amino acids. Trimming removed 5 bases at V and 6 bases at J, with 7 bases between.

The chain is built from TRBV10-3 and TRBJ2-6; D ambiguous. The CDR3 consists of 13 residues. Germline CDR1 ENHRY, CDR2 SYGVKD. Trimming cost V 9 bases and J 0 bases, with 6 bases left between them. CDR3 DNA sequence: TGTGCCATTCAGCGCTCTGGGGCCAACGTCCTGACTTTC. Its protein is CAIQRSGANVLTF.

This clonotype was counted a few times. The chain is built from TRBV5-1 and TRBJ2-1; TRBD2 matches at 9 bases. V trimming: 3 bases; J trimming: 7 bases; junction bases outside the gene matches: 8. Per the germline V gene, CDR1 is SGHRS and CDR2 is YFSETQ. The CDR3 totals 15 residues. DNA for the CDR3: TGCGCCAGCAGCTCTGTTCTAGCGGGGATTAATGAGCAGTTCTTC. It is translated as CASSSVLAGINEQFF.

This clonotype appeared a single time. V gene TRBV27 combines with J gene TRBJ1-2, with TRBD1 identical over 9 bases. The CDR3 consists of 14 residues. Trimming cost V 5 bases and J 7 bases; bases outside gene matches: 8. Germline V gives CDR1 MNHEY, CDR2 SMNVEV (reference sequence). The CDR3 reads CASSPGTGFTGYTF. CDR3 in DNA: TGTGCCAGCAGTCCCGGGACAGGGTTTACTGGCTACACCTTC.

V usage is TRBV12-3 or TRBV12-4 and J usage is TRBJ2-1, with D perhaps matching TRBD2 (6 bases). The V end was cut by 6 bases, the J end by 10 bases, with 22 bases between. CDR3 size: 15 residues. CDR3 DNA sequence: TGTGCCAGCAGAATTTTTGGTACGCGGAGGGGCGAGCAGTTCTTC. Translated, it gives CASRIFGTRRGEQFF.

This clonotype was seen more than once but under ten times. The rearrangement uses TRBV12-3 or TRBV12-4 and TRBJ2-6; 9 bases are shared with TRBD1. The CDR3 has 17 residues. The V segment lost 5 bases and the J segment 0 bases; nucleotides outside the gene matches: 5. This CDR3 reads CASSLGTGSSGANVLTF. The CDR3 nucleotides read TGTGCCAGCAGTCTTGGGACAGGGAGCTCTGGGGCCAACGTCCTGACTTTC.

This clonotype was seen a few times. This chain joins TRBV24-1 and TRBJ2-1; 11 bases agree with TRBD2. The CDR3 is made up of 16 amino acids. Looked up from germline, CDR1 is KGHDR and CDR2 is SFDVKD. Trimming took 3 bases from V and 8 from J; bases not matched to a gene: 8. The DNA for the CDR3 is TGTGCCACCAGTGATCTCACTAGCGGGAGTTTCGATGAGCAGTTCTTC. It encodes CATSDLTSGSFDEQFF.